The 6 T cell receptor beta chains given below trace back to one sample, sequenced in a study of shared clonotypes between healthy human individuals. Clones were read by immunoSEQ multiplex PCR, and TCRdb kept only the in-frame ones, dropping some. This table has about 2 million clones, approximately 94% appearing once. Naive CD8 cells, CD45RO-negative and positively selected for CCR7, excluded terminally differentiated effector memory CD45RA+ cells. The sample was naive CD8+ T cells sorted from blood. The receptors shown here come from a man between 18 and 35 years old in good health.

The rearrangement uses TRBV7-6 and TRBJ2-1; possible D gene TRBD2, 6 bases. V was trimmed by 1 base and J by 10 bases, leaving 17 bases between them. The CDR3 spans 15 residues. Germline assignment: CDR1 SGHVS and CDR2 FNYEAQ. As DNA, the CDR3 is TGTGCCAGCAGCTTAGAACGGGACTCATCCTGGGAGCAGTTCTTC. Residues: CASSLERDSSWEQFF.

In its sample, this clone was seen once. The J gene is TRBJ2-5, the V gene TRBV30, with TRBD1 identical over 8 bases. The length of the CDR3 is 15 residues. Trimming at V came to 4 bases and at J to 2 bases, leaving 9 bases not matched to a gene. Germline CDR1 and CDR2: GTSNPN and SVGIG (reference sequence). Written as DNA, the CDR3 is TGTGCCTGGACCCCAGGGGGCGCGGGTCAAGAGACCCAGTACTTC. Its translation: CAWTPGGAGQETQYF.

CDR3 protein: CAITRARGGGYTF. CDR3 in DNA: TGTGCCATCACGCGGGCTAGGGGAGGTGGCTACACCTTC. This chain connects TRBV10-3 to TRBJ1-2, with D maybe TRBD1 (5 bases). CDR1 is ENHRY, CDR2 SYGVKD, per germline. V was clipped by 7 bases and J by 7 bases, with 16 bases between them. The CDR3 spans 13 residues.

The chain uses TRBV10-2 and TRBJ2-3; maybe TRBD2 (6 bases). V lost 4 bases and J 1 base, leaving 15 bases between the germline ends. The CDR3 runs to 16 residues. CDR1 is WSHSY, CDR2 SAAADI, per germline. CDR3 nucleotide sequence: TGCGCCAGCAGTGGATCGGGGACTGCGGGCACAGATACGCAGTATTTT. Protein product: CASSGSGTAGTDTQYF.

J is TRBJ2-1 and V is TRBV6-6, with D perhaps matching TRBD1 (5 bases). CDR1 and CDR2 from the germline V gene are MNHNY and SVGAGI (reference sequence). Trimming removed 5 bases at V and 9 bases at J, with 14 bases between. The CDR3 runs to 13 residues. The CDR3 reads CASSQGAMPEQFF. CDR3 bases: TGTGCCAGCAGTCAAGGGGCCATGCCTGAGCAGTTCTTC.

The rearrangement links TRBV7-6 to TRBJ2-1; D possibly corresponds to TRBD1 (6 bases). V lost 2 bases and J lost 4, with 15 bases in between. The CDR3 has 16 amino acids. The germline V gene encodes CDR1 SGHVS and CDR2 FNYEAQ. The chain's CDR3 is CASSLSTGLNYNEQFF. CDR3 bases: TGTGCCAGCAGCTTATCCACAGGGCTCAATTACAATGAGCAGTTCTTC.